The entry below describes one TCR beta chain. This CDR3 is 13 amino acids long. Germline V CDR1 and CDR2: SGHRS, YFSETQ. The germline V and J ends were trimmed by 4 bases and 7 bases, with 14 bases remaining between them. This sample is part of a study of CD8 T cells in Susac syndrome. A quantity of about 0.5 to 1 ug RNA underwent reverse transcription using random hexamers. One entry per CDR3 protein results from TCRdb running MiXCR on the immunoSEQ multiplex PCR reads. The table lists approximately 270,000 distinct CDR3 sequences, roughly 95% of them singletons, with approximately 0.07% in the top ten.

The receptor was isolated from a human donor with multiple sclerosis. Sequenced: CD4+ T cells from PBMCs. The chain uses TRBV5-1 and TRBJ1-1; perhaps TRBD1 as D (5 bases). CDR3 region: CASSGTFGGEAFF. In DNA, the CDR3 is TGCGCCAGCAGCGGGACTTTTGGGGGTGAAGCTTTCTTT.